These 24 T cell receptor beta chains were all obtained from the same sample, sequenced in a study of neurological immune-mediated disorders. TCRdb redid the calling of the 5' RACE reads with MiXCR, one entry per CDR3 protein. This sample carries 80,000 to 85,000 distinct CDR3 sequences, approximately 2.4% of them seen once, and the ten largest clones take 1.1%. The sequenced material came from PBMCs. The source is a woman aged 25 to 39 with multiple sclerosis.

At least ten counts were recorded for this clonotype. V gene TRBV5-1 combines with J gene TRBJ2-1; D remains ambiguous. The CDR3 runs 12 residues. The V end lost 0 bases, the J end lost 7 bases, and 5 bases lay between the germline ends. Germline V gene lookup returns CDR1 SGHRS and CDR2 YFSETQ. This chain's CDR3 is CASSLGQNEQFF. For the CDR3, the DNA is TGCGCCAGCAGCTTGGGGCAAAATGAGCAGTTCTTC.

This clonotype has at least ten counts. The chain carries TRBV9 and TRBJ1-1; D is perhaps TRBD1 (6 bases). In germline, CDR1 is SGDLS, CDR2 YYNGEE. This CDR3 is 15 amino acids long. The ends were cut back, 0 bases at V and 1 base at J, with 10 bases in the middle. The CDR3 here is CASSVAGQTNTEAFF. CDR3 coding DNA: TGTGCCAGCAGCGTAGCAGGACAGACGAACACTGAAGCTTTCTTT.

This clonotype was recorded at least ten times. The chain links TRBV5-1 to TRBJ2-3; TRBD2 matches at 8 bases. CDR1 and CDR2 from the germline V gene are SGHRS and YFSETQ. V lost 0 bases to trimming and J lost 3 bases; unmatched junction nucleotides: 3. The CDR3 is 15 residues long. CDR3 nucleotide sequence: TGCGCCAGCAGCTTGGGAGCGGGAGAAACAGATACGCAGTATTTT. This translates into CASSLGAGETDTQYF.

This clonotype was recorded at least ten times. V is TRBV5-8 and J is TRBJ1-3; D unclear. V lost 1 base and J 7 bases, leaving 6 bases between the germline ends. The germline V gene has CDR1 SGHTS and CDR2 YDEGEE. The CDR3 consists of 12 residues. CDR3 coding DNA: TGTGCCAGCAGCTTGTTGGGGAACACCATATATTTT. Translation: CASSLLGNTIYF.

This clonotype was picked up many times. This chain joins TRBV10-3 and TRBJ1-2, with a weak D call TRBD1 (5 bases). This CDR3 has 14 amino acids. Germline V gene data show CDR1 as ENHRY and CDR2 as SYGVKD. V lost 3 bases to trimming and J lost 4 bases, with 12 bases between them. CDR3 sequence: CAISDWGKGYGYTF. For the CDR3, the DNA is TGTGCCATCAGTGATTGGGGGAAGGGCTATGGCTACACCTTC.

This clonotype was seen repeatedly, ten times or more. The CDR3 loop is CSARPWGQFDSNQPQHF. DNA for the CDR3: TGCAGTGCCAGACCTTGGGGACAGTTTGATAGCAATCAGCCCCAGCATTTT. This chain joins TRBV20-1 and TRBJ1-5, with 7 bases aligning to TRBD1. Trimming cost V 6 bases and J 0 bases; bases outside gene matches: 14. The germline V gene has CDR1 DFQATT and CDR2 SNEGSKA (reference sequence). This CDR3 is 17 amino acids long.

This clonotype has a count of ten or more. The rearrangement uses TRBV5-1 and TRBJ1-2, with TRBD1 identical over 8 bases. CDR3 length: 15 residues. CDR1 SGHRS and CDR2 YFSETQ come from the germline V gene. V dropped 0 bases and J dropped 7; count of bases not matched to a gene: 8. The DNA for the CDR3 is TGCGCCAGCAGCTTGGTTCTGGCAGGGGGCGCTGGCTACACCTTC. This sequence encodes CASSLVLAGGAGYTF.

This clonotype has ten or more counts. CDR3 DNA sequence: TGTGCCAGCAGCGTTTACGGGGCTGCCACAGATACGCAGTATTTT. Amino acid sequence: CASSVYGAATDTQYF. J is TRBJ2-3 and V is TRBV7-3; possibly TRBD1 or TRBD2 for D (5 bases each). CDR1 is SGHTA and CDR2 is FQGTGA in the germline V gene. The length of the CDR3 is 15 residues. V was pared by 5 bases and J by 2 bases, with 14 bases between.

This clonotype was observed a handful of times. A much larger clonotype is one base distant, so this may be a read error. The CDR3 does not end in the conserved phenylalanine or tryptophan, so this is likely a read error. As DNA, the CDR3 is TGTGCCAGCAGTTTAGGGGCAGATTCTAACTATGGCTACACCTGC. Its protein product is CASSLGADSNYGYTC. The chain is built from TRBV12-3 or TRBV12-4 and TRBJ1-2; D remains unclear. Trimming stripped 1 base from V and 0 bases from J, with 9 bases between. The CDR3 length is 15 residues.

This clonotype was seen at least ten times. The rearrangement uses TRBV15 and TRBJ2-7, with 10 bases matching TRBD1. Trimming at V came to 0 bases and at J to 5 bases, leaving 10 bases not matched to a gene. The CDR3 runs to 17 residues. From germline, CDR1 is LNHNV and CDR2 YYDKDF (reference sequence). CDR3: CATSREVPGQGPNEQYF. CDR3 nucleotides: TGTGCCACCAGCAGAGAAGTTCCGGGACAGGGGCCCAACGAGCAGTACTTC.

Many counts were recorded for this clonotype. The rearrangement joins TRBV7-2 to TRBJ2-1, with 9 bases that match TRBD1. In germline, CDR1 is SGHTA, CDR2 FQGNSA. The J segment lost 5 bases and the V segment lost 1 base, leaving 3 bases of the junction unmatched. CDR3 size: 15 residues. The CDR3 region is CASSLGGTGHNEQFF. DNA for the CDR3: TGTGCCAGCAGCTTAGGTGGGACAGGGCACAATGAGCAGTTCTTC.

This clonotype was recorded many times. This chain links TRBV7-2 with TRBJ2-3; no clear D. Germline V gives CDR1 SGHTA, CDR2 FQGNSA. The ends were cut back, 2 bases at V and 3 bases at J, with 9 bases in the middle. This CDR3 comprises 14 residues. The CDR3 is CASSLSLGTDTQYF. In nucleotides, the CDR3 is TGTGCCAGCAGCTTAAGCCTGGGGACAGATACGCAGTATTTT.

This chain connects TRBV2 to TRBJ1-4; no reliable D call. This CDR3 has 12 residues. The V gene lost 4 bases and the J gene lost 15 bases, with 15 bases spanning the gap. Germline V lookup: CDR1 SNHLY, CDR2 FYNNEI. CDR3: CASSVTPGNMFF. The CDR3 nucleotides are TGTGCCAGCAGTGTCACACCTGGTAATATGTTTTTT.

This clonotype has a count of ten or more. This sequence joins TRBV24-1 and TRBJ2-1, with 12 bases lining up with TRBD2. V lost 7 bases, J lost 6 bases, and 6 bases stayed unmatched. The CDR3 is 15 residues long. CDR1 KGHDR and CDR2 SFDVKD come from the germline V gene. CDR3 residues: CATSPTSGRTNEQFF. As DNA, the CDR3 is TGTGCCACCAGCCCGACTAGCGGGAGAACCAATGAGCAGTTCTTC.

The chain recombines TRBV10-2 with TRBJ1-1; 10 positions match TRBD1. With V trimmed by 5 bases and J by 4 bases, 4 bases remained unmatched. Per the germline V gene, CDR1 is WSHSY and CDR2 is SAAADI. The CDR3 has 14 residues. CDR3 protein: CASSRQGASTEAFF. The CDR3, as DNA: TGCGCCAGCAGTAGACAGGGGGCGAGCACTGAAGCTTTCTTT.

The table lists this clonotype with many counts. This chain connects TRBV14 to TRBJ2-1, with D possibly matching TRBD1 (6 bases). Trimming left V 4 bases short and J 7 bases short, with 23 bases between. CDR1 and CDR2 (germline): SGHDN, FVKESK. The CDR3 is made up of 17 amino acids. DNA for the CDR3: TGTGCCAGCAGCCCACCCGTAGGGGGATACCTCAGAAATGAGCAGTTCTTC. Translated: CASSPPVGGYLRNEQFF. Based on the CDR3 plus reference TRBV14 and TRBJ2-1, the full variable domain is EAGVTQFPSHSVIEKGQTVTLRCDPISGHDNLYWYRRVMGKEIKFLLHFVKESKQDESGMPNNRFLAERTGGTYSTLKVQPAELEDSGVYFCASSPPVGGYLRNEQFFGPGTRLTVL.

In this sample, this clonotype turned up many times. This chain uses TRBV5-1 with TRBJ2-5; D is unclear. V lost 4 bases to trimming and J lost 5 bases, with 9 bases between them. The CDR3 totals 12 residues. From germline, CDR1 is SGHRS and CDR2 YFSETQ. This chain's CDR3 is CASSPVGETQYF. The CDR3 DNA follows: TGCGCCAGCAGCCCGGTGGGCGAGACCCAGTACTTC.

This clonotype was observed at least ten times. The chain recombines TRBV5-1 with TRBJ2-1; a weak D match, TRBD2 (6 bases). The germline gives CDR1 SGHRS, CDR2 YFSETQ. This CDR3 contains 13 residues. V dropped 4 bases and J dropped 5 bases, with 10 bases sitting between them. CDR3 residues: CASSPGLNNEQFF. DNA for the CDR3: TGCGCCAGCAGCCCGGGACTTAACAATGAGCAGTTCTTC. Based on the CDR3 plus reference TRBV5-1 and TRBJ2-1, the full variable domain is KAGVTQTPRYLIKTRGQQVTLSCSPISGHRSVSWYQQTPGQGLQFLFEYFSETQRNKGNFPGRFSGRQFSNSRSEMNVSTLELGDSALYLCASSPGLNNEQFFGPGTRLTVL.

At least ten counts were recorded for this clonotype. The V call is TRBV15, the J call TRBJ1-2, with D unclear. Looked up from germline, CDR1 is LNHNV and CDR2 is YYDKDF (reference sequence). The CDR3 has 14 amino acids. V dropped 6 bases and J dropped 6 bases, with 17 bases sitting between them. CDR3 coding DNA: TGTGCCACCAGACGCCGTGAAACGGTTGATGGCTACACCTTC. Amino acids: CATRRRETVDGYTF.

This clonotype was counted at least ten times. V and J are TRBV9 and TRBJ1-4; 7 bases match TRBD1. Germline trimming cut 3 bases from V and 4 bases from J; bases unmatched to any gene: 6. CDR3 length equals 15 residues. CDR1 and CDR2 from the germline V gene are SGDLS and YYNGEE. The CDR3 reads CASSENRGFNEKLFF. The CDR3 region has the DNA TGTGCCAGCAGCGAAAACAGGGGTTTTAATGAAAAACTGTTTTTT.

This clonotype occurred many times. J is TRBJ1-4 and V is TRBV4-2; possibly TRBD1 for D (5 bases). CDR3 length: 15 amino acids. The germline gives CDR1 LGHNA, CDR2 YNFKEQ. The V gene lost 5 bases and the J gene lost 1 base, with 11 bases spanning the gap. The CDR3 is CASSSRQLTNEKLFF. CDR3 nucleotides: TGTGCCAGCAGCTCCCGACAGCTAACTAATGAAAAACTGTTTTTT.

This clonotype was observed a handful of times. The chain carries TRBV24-1 and TRBJ2-3, with 14 bases identical to TRBD2. Germline assignment: CDR1 KGHDR and CDR2 SFDVKD. The length of the CDR3 is 18 residues. V dropped 3 bases and J dropped 2; count of bases not matched to a gene: 6. The CDR3 here is CATSDPRTSGRFTDTQYF. CDR3 DNA sequence: TGTGCCACCAGTGATCCGAGGACTAGCGGGAGGTTCACAGATACGCAGTATTTT.

This clonotype was counted many times. The rearrangement uses TRBV4-3 and TRBJ1-5; D ambiguous. The V end was cut by 0 bases, the J end by 4 bases, with 7 bases between. CDR1 and CDR2 from the germline V gene are LGHNA and YSLEER. CDR3 length: 14 amino acids. The DNA of the CDR3 is TGCGCCAGCAGCCAAGATTGGAAGAATCAGCCCCAGCATTTT. Residues: CASSQDWKNQPQHF.

The chain uses TRBV15 and TRBJ1-1, with unresolved D. This CDR3 region has 17 residues. The V and J ends lost 0 bases and 4 bases respectively, with 18 bases between them. Germline V gene data show CDR1 as LNHNV and CDR2 as YYDKDF (reference sequence). The CDR3 sequence: CATSRDLIRIAGTEAFF. For the CDR3, the DNA is TGTGCCACCAGCAGAGATCTTATTAGGATAGCGGGCACTGAAGCTTTCTTT.